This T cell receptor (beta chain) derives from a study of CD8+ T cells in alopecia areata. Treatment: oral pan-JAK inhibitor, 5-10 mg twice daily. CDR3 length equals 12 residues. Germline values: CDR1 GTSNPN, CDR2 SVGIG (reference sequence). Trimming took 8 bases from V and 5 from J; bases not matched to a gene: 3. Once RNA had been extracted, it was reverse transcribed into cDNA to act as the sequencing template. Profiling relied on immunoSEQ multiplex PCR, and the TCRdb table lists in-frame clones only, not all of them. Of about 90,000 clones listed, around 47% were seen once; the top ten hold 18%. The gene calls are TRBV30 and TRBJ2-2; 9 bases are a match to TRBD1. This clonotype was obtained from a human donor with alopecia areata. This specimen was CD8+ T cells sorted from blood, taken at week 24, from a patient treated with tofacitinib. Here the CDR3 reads CASDRGTGELFF. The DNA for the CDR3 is TGTGCCAGTGACAGGGGGACCGGGGAGCTGTTTTTT.